The rows below give T cell receptor beta chains drawn from one sample of a study of T cell repertoires in cytomegalovirus infection. Their antigens are not known. TCRdb analysed the reads with MiXCR anew, one entry per CDR3 protein. There are 700,000 to 950,000 distinct CDR3 sequences in the sample; 30% to 35% occur only once, and around 12% lies in the top ten. Sequenced material: cultured CD8+ T cells from PBMCs, taken from culture after CMV antigen stimulation. The receptors were gathered from a human donor in good health (CMV status not recorded). Some clones in this sample may be carry-over from other donors' samples. CDR3s include the opening cysteine and the closing phenylalanine or tryptophan. The order of the fields is clone size, J gene, V gene, D gene, CDR3 protein, CDR3 DNA. A D gene is named only where the DNA matches it firmly. Where a row states a size, it is once, few, many or the class of an expanded clone; other rows omit it.

clone size: few
J gene: TRBJ2-3
V gene: TRBV6-6
D gene: NA
CDR3 protein: CASSTPQDTTDTQYF
CDR3 DNA: TGTGCCAGCAGTACACCTCAGGACACCACAGATACGCAGTATTTT

clone size: NA
J gene: TRBJ2-7
V gene: TRBV13
D gene: TRBD2
CDR3 protein: CASSGGLAIEQYF
CDR3 DNA: TGTGCCAGCAGCGGGGGACTAGCAATCGAGCAGTACTTC

clone size: NA
J gene: TRBJ2-5
V gene: TRBV27
D gene: NA
CDR3 protein: CASSSAPLHGETQYF
CDR3 DNA: TGTGCCAGCAGTTCCGCTCCCCTTCATGGGGAAACCCAGTACTTC

clone size: many
J gene: TRBJ2-5
V gene: TRBV7-2
D gene: NA
CDR3 protein: CASSPLRLYTQETQYF
CDR3 DNA: TGTGCCAGCAGCCCCCTCCGACTCTATACCCAAGAGACCCAGTACTTC

clone size: many
J gene: TRBJ2-3
V gene: TRBV6-1
D gene: NA
CDR3 protein: CASSEKSSTDTQYF
CDR3 DNA: TGTGCCAGCAGTGAAAAATCATCCACAGATACGCAGTATTTT

clone size: few
J gene: TRBJ2-1
V gene: TRBV28
D gene: NA
CDR3 protein: CASSLSGRRDEQFF
CDR3 DNA: TGTGCCAGCAGTTTATCCGGCCGGCGGGATGAGCAGTTCTTC

clone size: NA
J gene: TRBJ1-1
V gene: TRBV6-5
D gene: NA
CDR3 protein: CASSSAVLGDGNTEAFF
CDR3 DNA: TGTGCCAGCAGTTCCGCCGTCCTGGGGGACGGGAACACTGAAGCTTTCTTT

clone size: few
J gene: TRBJ1-5
V gene: TRBV7-2
D gene: NA
CDR3 protein: CASSLGQGPFNQPQHF
CDR3 DNA: TGTGCCAGCAGCTTAGGCCAGGGGCCCTTCAATCAGCCCCAGCATTTT

clone size: NA
J gene: TRBJ1-2
V gene: TRBV28
D gene: NA
CDR3 protein: CASSTGTSDYGYTF
CDR3 DNA: TGTGCCAGCAGTACCGGGACGTCCGACTATGGCTACACCTTC

clone size: NA
J gene: TRBJ1-5
V gene: TRBV12-3/TRBV12-4
D gene: NA
CDR3 protein: CASSSGRAPNQPQHF
CDR3 DNA: TGTGCCAGCAGTTCCGGGCGGGCACCAAATCAGCCCCAGCATTTT

clone size: few
J gene: TRBJ1-1
V gene: TRBV9
D gene: TRBD1
CDR3 protein: CASSPQTGENTEAFF
CDR3 DNA: TGTGCCAGCAGCCCCCAGACAGGGGAGAACACTGAAGCTTTCTTT

clone size: NA
J gene: TRBJ2-1
V gene: TRBV6-5
D gene: TRBD2
CDR3 protein: CASSYSGPSGPYNEQFF
CDR3 DNA: TGTGCCAGCAGTTACTCAGGGCCTAGCGGCCCTTACAATGAGCAGTTCTTC

clone size: few
J gene: TRBJ1-5
V gene: TRBV19
D gene: NA
CDR3 protein: CASSSVRGADRNQPQHF
CDR3 DNA: TGTGCCAGTAGTTCGGTGAGGGGCGCAGATCGCAATCAGCCCCAGCATTTT

clone size: few
J gene: TRBJ1-1
V gene: TRBV27
D gene: NA
CDR3 protein: CASHRVESTEAFF
CDR3 DNA: TGTGCCAGCCACAGGGTAGAGAGCACTGAAGCTTTCTTT

clone size: few
J gene: TRBJ1-5
V gene: TRBV4-1
D gene: TRBD1
CDR3 protein: CASSRAGTGGQPQHF
CDR3 DNA: TGCGCCAGCAGCCGAGCCGGGACAGGGGGACAGCCCCAGCATTTT

clone size: NA
J gene: TRBJ2-7
V gene: TRBV5-1
D gene: NA
CDR3 protein: CASSLGMGGSPYEQYF
CDR3 DNA: TGCGCCAGCAGCTTGGGGATGGGGGGTTCTCCCTACGAGCAGTACTTC

clone size: many
J gene: TRBJ1-2
V gene: TRBV24-1
D gene: NA
CDR3 protein: CATSDAFDSGYTF
CDR3 DNA: TGTGCCACCAGTGACGCCTTCGACAGTGGCTACACCTTC